Here is one T cell receptor beta chain with its context. These data belong to a study of response to subunit inactivated influenza vaccine. TCRdb redid the calling of the RT-PCR reads with MiXCR, one entry per CDR3 protein. The sample has roughly 500,000 distinct CDR3 sequences, under 30% seen once; the top ten hold under 3.5%. The CDR3 has 13 residues. Trimming cost V 11 bases and J 9 bases, with 23 bases left between them. Germline V gene data show CDR1 as MNHEY and CDR2 as SVGEGT. This sample also appeared in a second study, on T cells expressing NK-cell markers. That work contributes: What made the TCR beta cDNA was 5'RACE template switching with UMIs.

The sequenced sample was CD4+ T cells sorted from PBMCs, obtained roughly 12 days after vaccination. The receptor was derived from a man between 50 and 59 years old who received an inactivated influenza vaccine. This chain joins TRBV6-2 or TRBV6-3 and TRBJ2-7; D is uncertain. The CDR3: CAGSPGQYIRQYF. CDR3 sequence (DNA): TGTGCCGGATCTCCCGGGCAGTACATAAGGCAGTACTTC.